This T cell receptor (beta chain) derives from a study of regulatory T cells in long-lasting Graves disease. The study, taken as a whole, reports: Persistent Graves' patients had lower TCR diversity than newly diagnosed ones. New patients shared around 980 public clonotypes, and persistent patients shared more, with a few thousand.

For this clonotype: Its antigen remains unidentified.

Stated time point: persistent/refractory GD, antithyroid drugs over 5 years with positive TRAb. From PBMCs, RNA was extracted and then used to make the TCR library. The CDR3 covers 13 residues. The germline V gene has CDR1 MDHEN and CDR2 SYDVKM. Trimming cost V 7 bases and J 1 base; bases outside gene matches: 2. Relying on iRepertoire HTBI primers and Arm-PCR of CDR3 regions, the team built TCR beta libraries. TCRdb reanalysed the multiplex PCR reads using MiXCR and keeps one entry per CDR3 protein. The sample records 350,000 to 500,000 distinct CDR3 sequences, around 23% being singletons. This chain uses TRBV28 with TRBJ2-7; 9 positions match TRBD2. This material consisted of peripheral blood mononuclear cells (PBMCs), taken when the disease was refractory, from a patient treated with antithyroid drugs. This TCR was sampled from a female donor with Graves disease. CDR3: CASTLAGSYEQYF. Here the CDR3 DNA reads TGTGCCAGCACTCTAGCGGGGTCCTACGAGCAGTACTTC.